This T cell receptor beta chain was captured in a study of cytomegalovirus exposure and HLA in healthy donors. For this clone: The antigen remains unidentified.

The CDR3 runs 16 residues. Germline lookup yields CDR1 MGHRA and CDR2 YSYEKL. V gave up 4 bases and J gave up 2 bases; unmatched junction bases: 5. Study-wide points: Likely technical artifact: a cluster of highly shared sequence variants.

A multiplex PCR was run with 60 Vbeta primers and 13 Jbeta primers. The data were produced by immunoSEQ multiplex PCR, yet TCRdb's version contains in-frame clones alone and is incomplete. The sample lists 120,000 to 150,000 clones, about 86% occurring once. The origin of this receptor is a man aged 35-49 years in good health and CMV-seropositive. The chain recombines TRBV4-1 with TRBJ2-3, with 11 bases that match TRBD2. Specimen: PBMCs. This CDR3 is CASSPRLAGYTDTQYF. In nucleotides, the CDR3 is TGCGCCAGCAGCCCCCGACTAGCGGGATACACAGATACGCAGTATTTT.